A single T cell receptor (beta chain) is shown here with its context. The target antigen is unknown. Primers included in the PCR were 60 Vbeta and 13 Jbeta primers. Produced via immunoSEQ multiplex PCR; TCRdb's table is partial and in-frame only. In the table there are over 120,000 clones, around 80% of which are singletons. The sample belongs to a study of cytomegalovirus exposure and HLA in healthy donors. As for the study in general: Some 80 million unique TCRs from HLA-typed donors were held in an early data release.

CDR1 MDHEN and CDR2 SYDVKM come from the germline V gene. The ends lost 6 bases at V and 0 bases at J; junction bases unmatched: 14. The CDR3 has 18 residues. Study-wide points: Association of about 17,000 TCR beta sequences with HLA alleles was found at 0.05 false discovery rate in a later analysis. Cytomegalovirus association was listed for 164 TCR beta chains.

V gene TRBV28 combines with J gene TRBJ1-3, with TRBD1 matching over 7 bases. The sequenced sample was PBMCs. The receptor's source is a man aged 45-60 years in good health and CMV-seronegative. The CDR3 loop is CASRVQGSHISSGNTIYF. DNA for the CDR3: TGTGCCAGCAGAGTACAGGGGTCACATATCAGCTCTGGAAACACCATATATTTT.